Following are 21 T cell receptor beta chains from one sample sequenced in a study of control samples from healthy donors and cancer patients. The method was immunoSEQ multiplex PCR; TCRdb's version includes in-frame clones alone and lacks a portion of them. In the table there are approximately 50,000 clones, roughly 92% of which are singletons. Sequenced sample: PBMCs. Source of these receptors: a man aged 25-45 years with colorectal cancer.

This clone appeared once. V gene TRBV2 combines with J gene TRBJ1-1; the D is unclear. The CDR3 has 13 residues. The germline CDR1 and CDR2 sequences are SNHLY and FYNNEI. Trimming left V 5 bases short and J 2 bases short, with 9 bases between. The DNA of the CDR3 is TGTGCCAGCAGTACAGAGCGAAACACTGAAGCTTTCTTT. Protein product: CASSTERNTEAFF.

The V gene is TRBV20-1, the J gene TRBJ2-5; TRBD2 matches at 9 bases. The junction had 10 bases not matched to a gene; V was cut back by 3 bases and J by 5 bases. Looked up from germline, CDR1 is DFQATT and CDR2 is SNEGSKA (reference sequence). This CDR3 contains 15 residues. The DNA for the CDR3 is TGCAGTGCTAGTTTCGGCGGGGGGGCGACGGAGACCCAGTACTTC. Its translation: CSASFGGGATETQYF.

The chain has TRBV6-5 and TRBJ2-5; 7 nucleotides agree with TRBD2. CDR1 is MNHEY and CDR2 is SVGAGI in the germline V gene. J gave up 1 base and V 2 bases, and 7 bases lay outside the gene matches. The CDR3 is 16 amino acids. Here the CDR3 DNA reads TGTGCCAGCAGTTACGGGCGGGGGTTGGGCCAAGAGACCCAGTACTTC. Residues: CASSYGRGLGQETQYF.

The gene calls are TRBV29-1 and TRBJ1-1; TRBD1 aligns across 8 bases. Losses at the gene ends were 6 bases for V and 5 bases for J; bases not matched to a gene: 8. The CDR3 runs to 13 residues. Germline values: CDR1 SQVTM, CDR2 ANQGSEA. The CDR3 protein is CSVSTGGGTEAFF. The CDR3 region has the DNA TGCAGCGTCTCAACAGGGGGAGGAACTGAAGCTTTCTTT.

This chain's CDR3 is CASRDLGDTEAFF. The CDR3 region has the DNA TGTGCCAGCAGGGACCTCGGGGACACTGAAGCTTTCTTT. The chain combines TRBV6-5 with TRBJ1-1; D is ambiguous. The CDR3 runs to 13 residues. V gave up 6 bases and J gave up 3 bases, with 11 bases separating them. Germline CDR1 is MNHEY and CDR2 is SVGAGI.

The CDR3 coding sequence is TGTGCCAGCAGTTCCAAGCGACAGACAACCTACGAGCAGTACTTC. It codes for CASSSKRQTTYEQYF. The V gene is TRBV6-2 or TRBV6-3, the J gene TRBJ2-7, with D tentatively TRBD1 (5 bases). CDR1 is MNHEY, CDR2 SVGEGT, per germline. This CDR3 spans 15 amino acids. Trimming took 4 bases from V and 2 from J, leaving 15 bases between them.

The chain couples TRBV5-1 to TRBJ2-3, with D possibly TRBD1 on 5 matching bases. Germline V CDR1 and CDR2: SGHRS, YFSETQ. Trimming pared 3 bases from V and 2 bases from J, leaving 22 bases between. CDR3 length: 18 residues. The CDR3: CASSSIPRQHSITDTQYF. For the CDR3, the DNA is TGCGCCAGCAGCTCAATACCAAGACAGCACTCTATCACAGATACGCAGTATTTT.

This sequence joins TRBV5-1 and TRBJ1-4, with D perhaps TRBD1 (5 bases). Trimming left V 3 bases short and J 8 bases short, with 14 bases between. The length of the CDR3 is 14 residues. Germline lookup yields CDR1 SGHRS and CDR2 YFSETQ. This chain's CDR3 is CASSSTGLREKLFF. The DNA for the CDR3 is TGCGCCAGCAGCTCAACAGGCCTCAGAGAAAAACTGTTTTTT. Full variable domain (rest looked up from reference TRBV5-1 and TRBJ1-4): KAGVTQTPRYLIKTRGQQVTLSCSPISGHRSVSWYQQTPGQGLQFLFEYFSETQRNKGNFPGRFSGRQFSNSRSEMNVSTLELGDSALYLCASSSTGLREKLFFGSGTQLSVL.

The chain joins TRBV12-2 to TRBJ1-2. TRBV12-2 is marked as a pseudogene. The CDR3 covers 15 residues. CDR3 region: CASRLEADPNYGYTF. The DNA of the CDR3 is TGTGCAAGTCGCTTAGAGGCCGATCCTAACTATGGCTACACCTTC.

J is TRBJ1-5 and V is TRBV28; D is ambiguous. The CDR3 runs 13 residues. The germline V and J ends were trimmed by 3 bases and 0 bases, with 3 bases remaining between them. Germline CDR1 is MDHEN and CDR2 is SYDVKM. DNA for the CDR3: TGTGCCAGCAGTTTGGATAGCAATCAGCCCCAGCATTTT. This codes for CASSLDSNQPQHF.

The chain has TRBV11-2 and TRBJ2-1; D may correspond to TRBD1 or TRBD2 (5 bases each). CDR3 length: 17 amino acids. The V gene's germline CDR1 is SGHAT and CDR2 FQNNGV. V dropped 5 bases and J dropped 5 bases, with 22 bases sitting between them. The CDR3 is CASSLGTVWGLDNEQFF. CDR3 coding DNA: TGTGCCAGCAGCCTCGGGACGGTATGGGGATTAGACAATGAGCAGTTCTTC.

This sequence joins TRBV7-9 and TRBJ2-3, with TRBD2 matching over 7 bases. The germline CDR1 and CDR2 sequences are SEHNR and FQNEAQ (reference sequence). The CDR3 contains 15 residues. The V segment lost 3 bases and the J segment 0 bases; nucleotides outside the gene matches: 3. CDR3 in DNA: TGTGCCAGCAGCTTGCGGGGGAAAAGCACAGATACGCAGTATTTT. Protein: CASSLRGKSTDTQYF.

V and J are TRBV3-1 (or the pseudogene TRBV3-2) and TRBJ2-5; 7 nucleotides line up with TRBD1. V was pared by 1 base and J by 2 bases, with 1 base of the junction left unmatched. This CDR3 comprises 14 residues. Germline V gene data show CDR1 as LGHDT and CDR2 as YNNKEL (reference sequence). CDR3 nucleotide sequence: TGTGCCAGCAGCCAAGGGGGACAGCAAGAGACCCAGTACTTC. It specifies CASSQGGQQETQYF.

The table lists this clone with a count of one. V gene TRBV19 combines with J gene TRBJ1-1, with 7 nucleotides matching TRBD1. V lost 7 bases and J lost 1; bases outside the gene matches: 3. Germline CDR1 LNHDA, CDR2 SQIVND (reference sequence). This CDR3 is 13 amino acids long. Here the CDR3 DNA reads TGTGCCAGTAATACAGGGGAGAACACTGAAGCTTTCTTT. This encodes CASNTGENTEAFF.

The chain employs TRBV24-1 and TRBJ2-3; weak D call: TRBD1 (5 bases). CDR1 and CDR2 from the germline V gene are KGHDR and SFDVKD. The CDR3 sequence is 13 residues long. Trimming removed 0 bases from V and 10 bases from J, with 10 bases in between. The CDR3 loop reads CATSDLTLGAQYF. In DNA, the CDR3 is TGTGCCACCAGTGATTTGACCCTAGGGGCGCAGTATTTT.

This chain uses TRBV5-5 with TRBJ2-1; possible D gene TRBD2, 5 bases. V lost 1 base and J 0 bases, leaving 11 bases between the germline ends. The CDR3 length is 16 residues. CDR1 is SGHKS and CDR2 is YYEKEE in the germline V gene (reference sequence). CDR3 in amino acids: CASSLMRVSSYNEQFF. The CDR3 DNA follows: TGTGCCAGCAGCTTGATGAGGGTAAGCTCCTACAATGAGCAGTTCTTC.

This chain connects TRBV6-5 to TRBJ1-2; 7 bases line up with TRBD1. J gave up 7 bases and V 4 bases, and 9 bases lay outside the gene matches. Germline V gives CDR1 MNHEY, CDR2 SVGAGI. The CDR3 spans 14 residues. CDR3 residues: CASSFLTGVRGYTF. DNA for the CDR3: TGTGCCAGCAGTTTTCTTACAGGGGTACGTGGCTACACCTTC.

Concerning this clone: One junction end does not reproduce the germline sequence, and a read error may be involved. The chain combines TRBV7-9 with TRBJ1-2; TRBD1 is a possible D gene (5 bases). The germline V gene encodes CDR1 SEHNR and CDR2 FQNEAQ (reference sequence). The CDR3 consists of 13 residues. The CDR3 DNA sequence: TGTGCCAGCAGCTCCGGGGGATGGGGCGGCTGGGCCTTC. Translating gives CASSSGGWGGWAF.

This chain links TRBV12-3 or TRBV12-4 with TRBJ1-1; D gene unclear. Trimming removed 7 bases from V and 6 bases from J, with 15 bases in between. CDR3 length: 13 residues. CDR3 region: CASTVPMKAEAFF. The DNA of the CDR3 is TGTGCCAGCACGGTCCCCATGAAGGCTGAAGCTTTCTTT.

The chain joins TRBV21-1 to TRBJ2-7. TRBV21-1 is a listed pseudogene. CDR3 length: 15 residues. Here the CDR3 reads CASCHSRLGTYEQYV. The CDR3 DNA is TGTGCCAGCTGCCACTCGCGCTTAGGGACCTACGAGCAGTACGTC.

The count of this clone is one. The chain couples TRBV24-1 to TRBJ2-7; D tentatively fits TRBD1 or TRBD2 (5 bases each). This CDR3 contains 17 residues. Trimming pared 4 bases from V and 3 bases from J, leaving 21 bases between. Germline values: CDR1 KGHDR, CDR2 SFDVKD. The CDR3 protein is CATSEPPAVGTLYEQYF. As DNA, the CDR3 is TGTGCCACCAGTGAACCCCCGGCCGTGGGGACCCTCTACGAGCAGTACTTC.